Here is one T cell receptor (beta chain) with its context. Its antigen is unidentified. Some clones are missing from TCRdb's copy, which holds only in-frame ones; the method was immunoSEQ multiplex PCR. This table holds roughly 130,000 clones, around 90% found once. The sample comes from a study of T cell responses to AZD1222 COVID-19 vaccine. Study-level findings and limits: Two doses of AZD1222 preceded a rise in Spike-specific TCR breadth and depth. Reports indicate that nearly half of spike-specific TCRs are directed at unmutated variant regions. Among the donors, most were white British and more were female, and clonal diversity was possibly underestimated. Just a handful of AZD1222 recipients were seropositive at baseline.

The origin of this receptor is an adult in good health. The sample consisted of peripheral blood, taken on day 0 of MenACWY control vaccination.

CDR3 DNA sequence: TGCGCCAGCAGCTTGGTCCCACGACGGTATAATTCACCCCTCCACTTT. This gives the protein CASSLVPRRYNSPLHF. The V and J genes are TRBV5-1 and TRBJ1-6; D remains ambiguous. The CDR3 has 16 residues. V shed 0 bases and J shed 4 bases, with 11 bases lying between them. Germline CDR1 and CDR2: SGHRS and YFSETQ.